The rows below give T cell receptor beta chains drawn from one sample of a study of CD8+CD57+ T cells in acquired aplastic anemia. MiXCR, run by TCRdb on the reads, gives a single entry per CDR3 protein. The data hold approximately 57,000 distinct CDR3 sequences, with roughly three fifths observed a single time. Sequencing used sorted CD4+, CD8+, or CD8+CD57+ T cells (not recorded which) from PBMCs. These receptors were taken from a human donor with aplastic anemia. The CDR3 runs from the conserved cysteine through the conserved F or W. D genes are given only for firm matches. Clone size is given for some rows only: seen once, a few or many times, or a class if the clone is expanded.

D	V	J	size	CDR3	DNA
.	TRBV2	TRBJ1-1	.	CASSVAAEAFF	TGTGCCAGCAGTGTGGCGGCTGAAGCTTTCTTT
.	TRBV19	TRBJ2-1	.	CASSMGRGLGEQFF	TGTGCCAGTAGTATGGGGAGGGGGCTAGGTGAGCAGTTCTTC
.	TRBV6-1	TRBJ2-1	.	CASSGQNPYEQFF	TGTGCCAGCAGTGGACAGAACCCCTACGAGCAGTTCTTC
.	TRBV29-1	TRBJ1-4	.	CSVQGNGNEKLFF	TGCAGCGTTCAAGGAAACGGAAATGAAAAACTGTTTTTT
TRBD1	TRBV4-3	TRBJ1-2	once	CASQQGTVFGYGYTF	TGCGCCAGCCAACAGGGGACGGTTTTCGGCTATGGCTACACCTTC
.	TRBV25-1	TRBJ1-1	.	CASSEGIGADTEAFF	TGTGCCAGCAGTGAAGGGATAGGGGCGGACACTGAAGCTTTCTTT
TRBD1	TRBV6-1	TRBJ1-6	.	CADGGTENSPLHF	TGTGCCGACGGCGGGACAGAGAATTCACCCCTCCACTTC
TRBD1	TRBV25-1	TRBJ2-3	.	CASSELGQGSTDTQYF	TGTGCCAGCAGTGAATTAGGACAGGGGAGCACAGATACGCAGTATTTT
.	TRBV4-3	TRBJ2-7	many	CASSLLGGATYEQYF	TGCGCCAGCAGCCTCCTCGGAGGGGCAACCTACGAGCAGTACTTC
TRBD2	TRBV11-2	TRBJ2-1	many	CASSSPSGVEQFF	TGTGCCAGCAGCTCTCCTAGCGGGGTTGAGCAGTTCTTC
.	TRBV13	TRBJ2-5	many	CASSPHRDGETQYF	TGTGCCAGCAGCCCGCACAGGGATGGGGAGACCCAGTACTTC
.	TRBV13	TRBJ1-2	.	CASSRQVRCNYGYTF	TGTGCCAGCAGCCGACAGGTGCGGTGTAACTATGGCTACACCTTC
.	TRBV10-3	TRBJ2-7	.	CAISVGQSSYEQYF	TGTGCCATCAGTGTCGGGCAGAGCTCCTACGAGCAGTACTTC
.	TRBV29-1	TRBJ1-2	once	CSVAEGTNYGYTF	TGCAGCGTAGCTGAGGGGACTAACTATGGCTACACCTTC
TRBD2	TRBV10-3	TRBJ2-1	few	CAISGVGGAYNEQFF	TGTGCCATCAGTGGGGTCGGGGGGGCCTACAATGAGCAGTTCTTC
TRBD1	TRBV20-1	TRBJ1-1	.	CSAARTGDTEAFF	TGCAGTGCTGCACGGACAGGGGACACTGAAGCTTTCTTT
.	TRBV2	TRBJ1-1	.	CASIYRTENTEAFF	TGTGCCAGCATTTACAGGACCGAGAACACTGAAGCTTTCTTT
TRBD2	TRBV4-1	TRBJ2-2	many	CASSHPTSGGQNTGELFF	TGCGCCAGCAGCCACCCGACCAGCGGGGGTCAGAACACCGGGGAGCTGTTTTTT
TRBD2	TRBV7-3	TRBJ2-1	many	CASSLSGGGAYNEQFF	TGTGCCAGCAGCTTATCCGGGGGGGGAGCCTACAATGAGCAGTTCTTC
.	TRBV12-3/TRBV12-4	TRBJ1-1	.	CASSLWQNTEAFF	TGTGCCAGCAGTTTATGGCAGAACACTGAAGCTTTCTTT
TRBD1	TRBV10-3	TRBJ2-3	.	CAISEYRGASTDTQYF	TGTGCCATCAGTGAATACAGGGGGGCTAGCACAGATACGCAGTATTTT
.	TRBV6-2/TRBV6-3	TRBJ2-7	many	CASSYDVQYF	TGTGCCAGCAGTTACGATGTGCAGTACTTC
.	TRBV24-1	TRBJ2-5	.	CATPRRGETQYF	TGTGCCACCCCAAGGAGGGGGGAGACCCAGTACTTC
TRBD1	TRBV25-1	TRBJ1-1	.	CASSIRGTGAPEAFF	TGTGCCAGCAGTATCCGAGGGACAGGGGCACCTGAAGCTTTCTTT
.	TRBV11-2	TRBJ2-5	.	CASSLRQVQETQYF	TGTGCCAGCAGCTTGAGACAGGTACAAGAGACCCAGTACTTC
.	TRBV7-6	TRBJ1-2	.	CASSLAGNYGYTF	TGTGCCAGCAGCTTAGCCGGGAACTATGGCTACACCTTC
.	TRBV6-5	TRBJ2-3	many	CASSYSGSAADTQYF	TGTGCCAGCAGTTACTCTGGGTCAGCCGCAGATACGCAGTATTTT
.	TRBV20-1	TRBJ1-1	once	CSATKPHLTEAFF	TGCAGTGCTACTAAGCCTCACTTGACTGAAGCTTTCTTT
.	TRBV19	TRBJ1-2	once	CASTVAKALSNYGYTF	TGTGCCAGTACTGTGGCCAAGGCCCTTTCTAACTATGGCTACACCTTC
.	TRBV15	TRBJ1-2	few	CATSRKGMWDGYTF	TGTGCCACCAGCAGGAAAGGGATGTGGGATGGCTACACCTTC
TRBD2	TRBV15	TRBJ2-3	once	CASSERGGSTDTQYF	TGTGCCAGCAGCGAGCGGGGGGGTAGCACAGATACGCAGTATTTT
.	TRBV2	TRBJ2-2	.	CASSGTHTGELFF	TGTGCCAGCTCCGGGACCCACACCGGGGAGCTGTTTTTT
.	TRBV2	TRBJ2-1	many	CASSGTSSSYNERFF	TGTGCCAGCAGTGGTACTAGTTCCTCCTACAATGAGCGGTTCTTC
TRBD1	TRBV13	TRBJ2-6	many	CASGGQGYSGANVLTF	TGTGCCAGCGGCGGACAGGGGTACTCTGGGGCCAACGTCCTGACTTTC
TRBD2	TRBV7-9	TRBJ2-2	many	CASSWSGGPNTGELFF	TGTGCCAGCAGCTGGAGCGGGGGGCCGAACACCGGGGAGCTGTTTTTT
.	TRBV5-6	TRBJ1-4	many	CASSLGGGREVTNEKLFF	TGTGCCAGCAGCTTGGGCGGCGGCAGGGAGGTAACTAATGAAAAACTGTTTTTT
TRBD2	TRBV27	TRBJ2-7	many	CAGSPAGGVEQYF	TGTGCCGGCAGTCCCGCGGGGGGGGTCGAGCAGTACTTC
TRBD1	TRBV7-9	TRBJ2-5	.	CASSSHDRAGETQYF	TGTGCCAGCAGCTCACACGACAGGGCGGGAGAGACCCAGTACTTC
.	TRBV6-1	TRBJ2-1	many	CASRSGNEQFF	TGTGCCAGCAGATCCGGGAATGAGCAGTTCTTC
TRBD1	TRBV10-1	TRBJ2-2	.	CASSPGQFNTGELFF	TGCGCCAGCAGTCCGGGACAGTTCAACACCGGGGAGCTGTTTTTT
.	TRBV29-1	TRBJ1-2	.	CSVATDGGNGYTF	TGCAGCGTAGCTACAGATGGGGGAAATGGCTACACCTTC
.	TRBV15	TRBJ2-5	.	CATSRVGEETQYF	TGTGCCACCAGCAGAGTTGGGGAAGAGACCCAGTACTTC
TRBD1	TRBV19	TRBJ1-1	many	CASKGTVASKWNTEAFF	TGTGCCAGTAAAGGGACAGTTGCCTCGAAGTGGAACACTGAAGCTTTCTTT
TRBD1	TRBV2	TRBJ2-7	.	CASRLTTGGNEQYF	TGTGCCAGCAGGTTGACGACAGGGGGCAACGAGCAGTACTTC
TRBD2	TRBV19	TRBJ2-1	.	CASSIPGTSGSNEQFF	TGTGCTAGTAGTATCCCCGGGACTAGCGGATCTAATGAGCAGTTCTTC
.	TRBV29-1	TRBJ1-1	few	CSVDANTEAFF	TGCAGCGTTGACGCGAACACTGAAGCTTTCTTT